The rows below give T cell receptor beta chains drawn from one sample of a study of T cells in Graves' hyperthyroidism and ophthalmopathy. From the multiplex PCR reads, TCRdb called clonotypes with MiXCR, one entry per CDR3 protein. The profile shows a few hundred thousand distinct CDR3 sequences, about a sixth of them singletons. Input material: blood. The receptors stem from a woman aged 18 to 35 with Graves' ophthalmopathy. Each CDR3 is given with its conserved first and last residue. D genes are given only for firm matches. Expanded clones are given a class, and other clones once, few, many or no size at all.

CDR3 DNA	CDR3 protein	D gene	J gene	clone size	V gene
TGTGCCAGCAGTTACTCGAGTACAGGAGAATATGGCTACACCTTC	CASSYSSTGEYGYTF	-	TRBJ1-2	few	TRBV6-6
TGCAGTGCCCTACAACCAAACCAGCCCCAGCATTTT	CSALQPNQPQHF	-	TRBJ1-5	many	TRBV20-1
TGTGCCAGCGGAGACAGGGGGCAGGTTCAGCCCCAACATTTT	CASGDRGQVQPQHF	TRBD1	TRBJ1-5	few	TRBV4-2
TGTGCCAGCAGTTTAAAGGGGGGCGGCTACAATGAGCAGTTCTTC	CASSLKGGGYNEQFF	-	TRBJ2-1	many	TRBV28
TGCAGTGCTAGAGATTCTCTCGGCGGGAGGGAGACCCAGTACTTC	CSARDSLGGRETQYF	TRBD2	TRBJ2-5	-	TRBV20-1
TGTGCCAGCAGCGTGAAAGGGACAGAATCCTACGAGCAGTACTTC	CASSVKGTESYEQYF	TRBD1	TRBJ2-7	-	TRBV5-5
TGTGCCAGCAGTTTGGGTAGTGACTACGAGCAGTACTTC	CASSLGSDYEQYF	-	TRBJ2-7	many	TRBV6-8
TGTGCCAGCAGTTACGGACTAGCTTCTGAGCAGTTCTTC	CASSYGLASEQFF	TRBD2	TRBJ2-1	many	TRBV12-3/TRBV12-4
TGTGCCAGCAGTTTATCTTTGGACTTGAACACTGAAGCTTTCTTT	CASSLSLDLNTEAFF	-	TRBJ1-1	many	TRBV27
TGTGCCAGCAGCTTAGGTCAGCGGGTTGGCTCTGGAAACACCATATATTTT	CASSLGQRVGSGNTIYF	-	TRBJ1-3	-	TRBV11-2
TGTGCCAGCAGTCGGGACCCGAACCCTGAAGCTTTCTTT	CASSRDPNPEAFF	-	TRBJ1-1	few	TRBV6-2/TRBV6-3
TGTGCCAGCAGTCCTACACATCCCGATAACTATGGCTACACCTTC	CASSPTHPDNYGYTF	-	TRBJ1-2	many	TRBV6-1
TGTGCCGGGGCTGGACTAGCGTACGCCGGGGAGCTGTTTTTT	CAGAGLAYAGELFF	TRBD2	TRBJ2-2	few	TRBV30
TGCAGTGCTCCTATCCCCGGACAGGGAGGGAGATATAGCAATCAGCCCCAGCATTTT	CSAPIPGQGGRYSNQPQHF	TRBD1	TRBJ1-5	-	TRBV20-1
TGCAGTGCTAGAGATGACAGGGCTGGCTACACCTTC	CSARDDRAGYTF	TRBD1	TRBJ1-2	many	TRBV20-1
TGTGCCAGCAGCCAGCCCACTAGCGTAATCGCAGGGGGAGAGACCCAGTACTTC	CASSQPTSVIAGGETQYF	-	TRBJ2-5	many	TRBV11-1
TGTGCCAGCAGCTTAGTACCCCTGCAAGAGACCCAGTACTTC	CASSLVPLQETQYF	-	TRBJ2-5	many	TRBV7-8
TGCGCCAGCAGCCAAGGACGCAGACAGGGTCTGTCCTATGGCTACACCTTC	CASSQGRRQGLSYGYTF	TRBD1	TRBJ1-2	-	TRBV4-3
TGTGCCAGCACCGAGAACGCCTTCTTCAATGAGCAGTTCTTC	CASTENAFFNEQFF	-	TRBJ2-1	few	TRBV27
TGTGCCAGCAGCCGTCCGGGACAGGGTGTTTCCTACGAGCAGTACTTC	CASSRPGQGVSYEQYF	TRBD1	TRBJ2-7	many	TRBV7-6
TGTGCCAGCAGCCAAGATCTGCTGGGGCGAAACTATGGCTACACCTTC	CASSQDLLGRNYGYTF	-	TRBJ1-2	many	TRBV3-1
TGTGCCTGGAGAGAGGTCGGGGAGCTGTTTTTT	CAWREVGELFF	-	TRBJ2-2	few	TRBV30
TGTGCCAGCAGCCCCCACGAAGGACTAGCGGGAGGGCCCGAGGTTCGGGAGACCCAGTACTTC	CASSPHEGLAGGPEVRETQYF	TRBD2	TRBJ2-5	-	TRBV6-1
TGTGCCAGCTCACAGACACCCGACTCTGGAAACACCATATATTTT	CASSQTPDSGNTIYF	-	TRBJ1-3	few	TRBV18
TGCGCCAGCAGCCAAGTGGAGGACGCTGGGGGGAACATTCAGTACTTC	CASSQVEDAGGNIQYF	-	TRBJ2-4	-	TRBV4-3
TGCAGTGCTAGAGATTGGACAGGGCACAGTGGCTACACCTTC	CSARDWTGHSGYTF	TRBD1	TRBJ1-2	few	TRBV20-1
TGTGCCATCAACGCGGGTCTTAGCGACGAGCAGTACTTC	CAINAGLSDEQYF	-	TRBJ2-7	-	TRBV10-3
TGTGCCATCAGAACGGACAGGGGGACCTACGAGCAGTACTTC	CAIRTDRGTYEQYF	TRBD1	TRBJ2-7	many	TRBV10-3
TGTGCCAGCAGCTTCTATGGGACTACAAAAATTGACGTCCTGACTTTC	CASSFYGTTKIDVLTF	TRBD2	TRBJ2-6	-	TRBV11-2
TGTGCCAGCAGCTCAATAAGGGCCCAGGGACGGACGAAGGAGCAGTACTTC	CASSSIRAQGRTKEQYF	-	TRBJ2-7	few	TRBV11-2
TGTGCCAGCAGCCGGGACGCCCAAGAGACCCAGTACTTC	CASSRDAQETQYF	-	TRBJ2-5	many	TRBV7-2
TGTGCCAGCAGAACCGGTGGGGGGAGGGGAGAGACCCAGTACTTC	CASRTGGGRGETQYF	TRBD2	TRBJ2-5	many	TRBV27
TGTGCCATCCTCCCTGGGGAGGCTACCTACAATGAGCAGTTCTTC	CAILPGEATYNEQFF	-	TRBJ2-1	many	TRBV2
TGTGCCAGCAGCCAGGGACTAGCGGGAGAGGGCGAGCAGTACTTC	CASSQGLAGEGEQYF	TRBD2	TRBJ2-7	many	TRBV3-1
TGCAGTGCTAGAGATCCTAGCGGGAGTCCCTTCTCTAGCACAGATACGCAGTATTTT	CSARDPSGSPFSSTDTQYF	TRBD2	TRBJ2-3	many	TRBV20-1
TGTGCCAGCAGACCTGGGACTGGAAACACCATATATTTT	CASRPGTGNTIYF	-	TRBJ1-3	few	TRBV7-6
TGTGCCAGCAGTTTGATTGGGTGGACAGGGGGACTAGCGGCCTACGAGCAGTACTTC	CASSLIGWTGGLAAYEQYF	-	TRBJ2-7	-	TRBV28
TGTGCCAGCAGCTTGCCACAGGGTGCTAACTATGGCTACACCTTC	CASSLPQGANYGYTF	-	TRBJ1-2	few	TRBV5-8
TGTGCCAGCAGCCGACGGACACCTTCATATGGGGAACTCTACGAGCAGTACTTC	CASSRRTPSYGELYEQYF	-	TRBJ2-7	many	TRBV27
TGTGCCATCACTCCGGGACAGGGGAACACTGAAGCTTTCTTT	CAITPGQGNTEAFF	TRBD1	TRBJ1-1	-	TRBV10-3
TGTGCCAGCAGCATGGGACTGACTCCTGATGAGCAGTACTTC	CASSMGLTPDEQYF	-	TRBJ2-7	few	TRBV5-8
TGCAGTGCTAGCGTAGATAGCTCCTACGAGCAGTACTTC	CSASVDSSYEQYF	-	TRBJ2-7	-	TRBV20-1